This TCR beta chain was identified during a study of blood T cell repertoires in COVID-19. The overall study: Donors in the United States, Italy and Spain gave samples during acute or convalescent COVID-19. Sample material is recorded as cDNA or gDNA derived from T cells, B-cell-depleted T cells, or PBMCs.

Sequencing was performed with immunoSEQ multiplex PCR; in TCRdb, only in-frame clones are kept and a portion is missing. Among 250,000 to 350,000 clones listed, around 90% were seen once. Symptom resolution, clearance, or two negative PCRs marked donors in Cohort 3 as recovered. V lost 3 bases and J lost 3, with 15 bases in between. The CDR3 is 16 residues long. CDR1 LNHDA and CDR2 SQIVND come from the germline V gene (reference sequence). This clonotype was sampled from a woman in her 30s who had recovered from COVID-19. Sequencing was carried out using PBMCs or T cells enriched from blood (not recorded which). This chain links TRBV19 with TRBJ2-1; the D gene is possibly TRBD2 (5 bases). The DNA for the CDR3 is TGTGCCAGTAGTATGTTGCGGGCCGACGGCTACAATGAGCAGTTCTTC. This encodes CASSMLRADGYNEQFF.